These T cell receptor beta chains were read from a single sample in a study of cytomegalovirus exposure and HLA in healthy donors. Data came from immunoSEQ multiplex PCR; TCRdb stores just in-frame clones and leaves some out. The table shows around 130,000 clones, with approximately 74% occurring only once. Sequencing input: PBMCs. These receptor sequences come from a man aged 40-55 years in good health and CMV-seropositive. CDR3s include the opening cysteine and the closing phenylalanine or tryptophan. The order of the fields is D gene, clone size, J gene, V gene, CDR3 DNA, CDR3 protein. A D gene is named only where the DNA matches it firmly. Size tells how often a clone was seen (once, few, many) or the class of an expanded clone, and some rows leave it out.

d_gene: -; abundance: -; j_gene: TRBJ2-7; v_gene: TRBV14; CDR3nt: TGTGCCAGCAGCCCAACCGGTGGACTCGCCTACGAGCAGTACTTC; CDR3aa: CASSPTGGLAYEQYF
d_gene: TRBD1; abundance: once; j_gene: TRBJ1-1; v_gene: TRBV28; CDR3nt: TGTGCCAGCAGTCCCGCTGGACTCGGGACGACAGGGGCTTCGGAAGCTTTCTTT; CDR3aa: CASSPAGLGTTGASEAFF
d_gene: -; abundance: -; j_gene: TRBJ1-1; v_gene: TRBV5-1; CDR3nt: TGCGCCAGCAGCTTCGGTCTGACGGGGGGCTGGAACACTGAAGCTTTCTTT; CDR3aa: CASSFGLTGGWNTEAFF
d_gene: -; abundance: -; j_gene: TRBJ2-1; v_gene: TRBV14; CDR3nt: TGTGCCAGCAGCCGCTTAGGGTCGGGAAATGAGCAGTTCTTC; CDR3aa: CASSRLGSGNEQFF
d_gene: TRBD2; abundance: -; j_gene: TRBJ2-5; v_gene: TRBV28; CDR3nt: TGTGCCAGCAGGCCGGGACTAGCGAAGCAGTACTTC; CDR3aa: CASRPGLAKQYF
d_gene: -; abundance: -; j_gene: TRBJ1-6; v_gene: TRBV6-5; CDR3nt: TGTGCCAGCAGTTACTCGATCAGTTTGAATTCACCCCTCCACTTT; CDR3aa: CASSYSISLNSPLHF
d_gene: TRBD1; abundance: -; j_gene: TRBJ1-5; v_gene: TRBV4-2; CDR3nt: TGTGCCAGCAGCCAAAACAGGGGTACTAATCAGCCCCAGCATTTT; CDR3aa: CASSQNRGTNQPQHF
d_gene: -; abundance: -; j_gene: TRBJ2-1; v_gene: TRBV11-2; CDR3nt: TGTGCCAGCAGCACCCTCAGGGTCTCCTACAATGAGCAGTTCTTC; CDR3aa: CASSTLRVSYNEQFF
d_gene: -; abundance: -; j_gene: TRBJ1-3; v_gene: TRBV6-5; CDR3nt: TGTGCCAGCAGTTACTCTTCGGGGGGCGGAAACACCATATATTTT; CDR3aa: CASSYSSGGGNTIYF
d_gene: -; abundance: -; j_gene: TRBJ1-1; v_gene: TRBV9; CDR3nt: TGTGCCAGCAGCGTAGAAAACAGGTTGAACACTGAAGCTTTCTTT; CDR3aa: CASSVENRLNTEAFF
d_gene: -; abundance: -; j_gene: TRBJ1-6; v_gene: TRBV27; CDR3nt: TGTGCCAGCAGCAGGGGTTATTCGACCCTCCACTTT; CDR3aa: CASSRGYSTLHF
d_gene: TRBD1; abundance: few; j_gene: TRBJ2-1; v_gene: TRBV10-3; CDR3nt: TGTGCCATGTCGGGACAGGGGATCGATGAGCAGTTCTTC; CDR3aa: CAMSGQGIDEQFF
d_gene: TRBD1; abundance: -; j_gene: TRBJ2-7; v_gene: TRBV6-5; CDR3nt: TGTGCCAGCAGTGTAAACAGGGGCAACTACGAGCAGTACTTC; CDR3aa: CASSVNRGNYEQYF
d_gene: TRBD1; abundance: once; j_gene: TRBJ1-5; v_gene: TRBV27; CDR3nt: TGTGCCAGCAGTCGGACAGGCGCCAATCAGCCCCAGCATTTT; CDR3aa: CASSRTGANQPQHF
d_gene: TRBD2; abundance: -; j_gene: TRBJ2-1; v_gene: TRBV5-6; CDR3nt: TGTGCCAGCAGCACGGGACTAGCGGGGGGAAATGAGCAGTTCTTC; CDR3aa: CASSTGLAGGNEQFF
d_gene: TRBD2; abundance: -; j_gene: TRBJ2-1; v_gene: TRBV19; CDR3nt: TGTGCCAGTAGTATCGCGACTAGCGGGAGAGGTGAGCAGTTCTTC; CDR3aa: CASSIATSGRGEQFF
d_gene: TRBD1; abundance: -; j_gene: TRBJ1-5; v_gene: TRBV7-6; CDR3nt: TGTGCCAGCAGCTTCGGTACAGACAGGGGCCAGCCCCAGCATTTT; CDR3aa: CASSFGTDRGQPQHF
d_gene: TRBD1; abundance: -; j_gene: TRBJ1-2; v_gene: TRBV7-9; CDR3nt: TGTGCCAGCAGCCGTACAGGGGAATATGGCTACACCTTC; CDR3aa: CASSRTGEYGYTF
d_gene: TRBD1; abundance: few; j_gene: TRBJ2-7; v_gene: TRBV7-9; CDR3nt: TGTGCCAGCAGCGGGACAGGGTCTCGCAACGAGCAGTACTTC; CDR3aa: CASSGTGSRNEQYF
d_gene: -; abundance: -; j_gene: TRBJ1-1; v_gene: TRBV5-4; CDR3nt: TGTGCCAGCAGCTTGGACCAGGGCTTAACTGAAGCTTTCTTT; CDR3aa: CASSLDQGLTEAFF
d_gene: -; abundance: -; j_gene: TRBJ2-5; v_gene: TRBV28; CDR3nt: TGTGCCACATCAGGGGATGAGCAGTACTTC; CDR3aa: CATSGDEQYF
d_gene: -; abundance: -; j_gene: TRBJ1-4; v_gene: TRBV6-1; CDR3nt: TGTGCCAGCAGTGAAAGTCGCCCCCGGGGTGAAAAACTGTTTTTT; CDR3aa: CASSESRPRGEKLFF
d_gene: -; abundance: -; j_gene: TRBJ2-1; v_gene: TRBV18; CDR3nt: TGTGCCAGCTCACCACTAGCGGTAAGCTCCTACAATGAGCAGTTCTTC; CDR3aa: CASSPLAVSSYNEQFF
d_gene: -; abundance: -; j_gene: TRBJ2-5; v_gene: TRBV7-9; CDR3nt: TGTGCCAGCAGCTTAGGTAGTGAGACCCAGTACTTC; CDR3aa: CASSLGSETQYF
d_gene: TRBD1; abundance: few; j_gene: TRBJ1-1; v_gene: TRBV11-2; CDR3nt: TGTGCCAGCAGCTTAAGACAGGGGGCCACTGAAGCTTTCTTT; CDR3aa: CASSLRQGATEAFF
d_gene: TRBD2; abundance: -; j_gene: TRBJ2-5; v_gene: TRBV19; CDR3nt: TGTGCCAGTAGTGCTACTAGCGGGAGGGAGACCCAGTACTTC; CDR3aa: CASSATSGRETQYF
d_gene: TRBD1; abundance: -; j_gene: TRBJ1-1; v_gene: TRBV19; CDR3nt: TGTGCCAGTAGTATCACAGGGGACACTGAAGCTTTCTTT; CDR3aa: CASSITGDTEAFF
d_gene: -; abundance: -; j_gene: TRBJ1-5; v_gene: TRBV2; CDR3nt: TGTGCCAGCAGTCGTAACACGAACCAGCCCCAGCATTTT; CDR3aa: CASSRNTNQPQHF
d_gene: TRBD1; abundance: -; j_gene: TRBJ2-6; v_gene: TRBV11-3; CDR3nt: TGTGCCAGCAGCGGCGGACAGGGAAAAATTAGCTCTGGGGCCAACGTCCTGACTTTC; CDR3aa: CASSGGQGKISSGANVLTF
d_gene: -; abundance: -; j_gene: TRBJ2-1; v_gene: TRBV5-1; CDR3nt: TGCGCCAGCAGCTTGGGGGGGGCTAGCGGTTACTACAATGAGCAGTTCTTC; CDR3aa: CASSLGGASGYYNEQFF
d_gene: TRBD1; abundance: -; j_gene: TRBJ1-1; v_gene: TRBV7-8; CDR3nt: TGTGCCAGCAGTTACATACAGGGGGCGGGCACTGAAGCTTTCTTT; CDR3aa: CASSYIQGAGTEAFF
d_gene: -; abundance: -; j_gene: TRBJ1-1; v_gene: TRBV9; CDR3nt: TGTGCCAGCAGCTTACCCCCCGGAGAGGGGGTTTTGACTGAAGCTTTCTTT; CDR3aa: CASSLPPGEGVLTEAFF
d_gene: -; abundance: -; j_gene: TRBJ1-1; v_gene: TRBV5-1; CDR3nt: TGCGCCAGCAGCTGGGGGCAGATGAACACTGAAGCTTTCTTT; CDR3aa: CASSWGQMNTEAFF
d_gene: TRBD2; abundance: -; j_gene: TRBJ2-5; v_gene: TRBV29-1; CDR3nt: TGCAGCGTGGCCCCCGGGACTAGCGGGGGGGCAAGTTGGGAGACCCAGTACTTC; CDR3aa: CSVAPGTSGGASWETQYF
d_gene: -; abundance: -; j_gene: TRBJ1-5; v_gene: TRBV28; CDR3nt: TGTGCCAGTGGGGGGGGCAATCAGCCCCAGCATTTT; CDR3aa: CASGGGNQPQHF
d_gene: -; abundance: few; j_gene: TRBJ2-5; v_gene: TRBV19; CDR3nt: TGTGCCAGTAGTATCGGGGCGGGGCACCAAGAGACCCAGTACTTC; CDR3aa: CASSIGAGHQETQYF
d_gene: -; abundance: -; j_gene: TRBJ1-4; v_gene: TRBV28; CDR3nt: TGTGCCAGCAGTTTATATGGAAAGGGGGGGACTGAAAAACTGTTTTTT; CDR3aa: CASSLYGKGGTEKLFF
d_gene: -; abundance: -; j_gene: TRBJ1-3; v_gene: TRBV30; CDR3nt: TGTGCCTGGACAGGGTTTTTTACTACTGGAAACACCATATATTTT; CDR3aa: CAWTGFFTTGNTIYF
d_gene: -; abundance: -; j_gene: TRBJ1-1; v_gene: TRBV6-6; CDR3nt: TGTGCCAGCAGTTACTCGAGGGGGAGAGGGACTGAAGCTTTCTTT; CDR3aa: CASSYSRGRGTEAFF
d_gene: TRBD1; abundance: once; j_gene: TRBJ2-4; v_gene: TRBV19; CDR3nt: TGTGCCAGTAGTATACAGGGACAGGAGCACATTCAGTACTTC; CDR3aa: CASSIQGQEHIQYF
d_gene: -; abundance: -; j_gene: TRBJ2-7; v_gene: TRBV7-9; CDR3nt: TGTGCCAGCAGCGCTACTGGCGTGGCAGGCTACGAGCAGTACTTC; CDR3aa: CASSATGVAGYEQYF
d_gene: -; abundance: -; j_gene: TRBJ1-1; v_gene: TRBV6-1; CDR3nt: TGTGCCAGCAGCCAGGGGTTTGAAGCTTTCTTT; CDR3aa: CASSQGFEAFF
d_gene: TRBD2; abundance: -; j_gene: TRBJ2-3; v_gene: TRBV9; CDR3nt: TGTGCCAGCAGCGTAGTCCCCCTAGCGGGAGAGATGGCAGATACGCAGTATTTT; CDR3aa: CASSVVPLAGEMADTQYF
d_gene: -; abundance: once; j_gene: TRBJ2-5; v_gene: TRBV9; CDR3nt: TGTGCCAGCAGCGCCGGACCGACAGTAGCCCAGTACTTC; CDR3aa: CASSAGPTVAQYF
d_gene: -; abundance: -; j_gene: TRBJ1-4; v_gene: TRBV28; CDR3nt: TGTGCCAGCATCTATTCAGGGGCTAGTGAAAAACTGTTTTTT; CDR3aa: CASIYSGASEKLFF
d_gene: -; abundance: -; j_gene: TRBJ1-4; v_gene: TRBV19; CDR3nt: TGTGCCAGTAGCCCGGCCAGGATTAATGAAAAACTGTTTTTT; CDR3aa: CASSPARINEKLFF
d_gene: TRBD2; abundance: once; j_gene: TRBJ2-5; v_gene: TRBV5-4; CDR3nt: TGTGCCAGCAGGGGGGTATCGGGAGGGCCGGAGACCCAGTACTTC; CDR3aa: CASRGVSGGPETQYF
d_gene: -; abundance: -; j_gene: TRBJ2-7; v_gene: TRBV28; CDR3nt: TGTGCCAGCAGTTTATCCGCCTACGAGCAGTACTTC; CDR3aa: CASSLSAYEQYF
d_gene: TRBD1; abundance: few; j_gene: TRBJ1-4; v_gene: TRBV29-1; CDR3nt: TGCAGCGTAGAAGGGACAGGGGGGGAAAAACTGTTTTTT; CDR3aa: CSVEGTGGEKLFF
d_gene: TRBD1; abundance: -; j_gene: TRBJ2-5; v_gene: TRBV5-1; CDR3nt: TGCGCCAGCACCACAGGGGCGGGAGAGACCCAGTACTTC; CDR3aa: CASTTGAGETQYF
d_gene: TRBD2; abundance: -; j_gene: TRBJ2-1; v_gene: TRBV6-6; CDR3nt: TGTGCCAGCAGTTACAGGCGGGGGGGGTACAATGAGCAGTTCTTC; CDR3aa: CASSYRRGGYNEQFF
d_gene: TRBD1; abundance: few; j_gene: TRBJ1-2; v_gene: TRBV5-1; CDR3nt: TGCGCCAGCAGCACGGGACAGGCAAACTATGGCTACACCTTC; CDR3aa: CASSTGQANYGYTF
d_gene: -; abundance: few; j_gene: TRBJ2-6; v_gene: TRBV2; CDR3nt: TGTGCCAGCAAGGGGGGGGCGACAGGTTCGTCCAACGTCCTGACTTTC; CDR3aa: CASKGGATGSSNVLTF
d_gene: TRBD2; abundance: once; j_gene: TRBJ2-7; v_gene: TRBV6-1; CDR3nt: TGTGCCAGCAGCGGACTAGGTAGTAACGAGCAGTACTTC; CDR3aa: CASSGLGSNEQYF